The rows below give T cell receptor beta chains drawn from one sample of a study of T cell repertoires in cytomegalovirus infection. Their specific antigens are unknown. TCRdb independently ran MiXCR on the reads; one entry per CDR3 protein. The sample carries roughly 80,000 distinct CDR3 sequences, about 24% recorded once. The source was CD8+ T cells from cultured PBMCs, collected from culture after CMV antigen stimulation. Receptor source: a human donor in good health (CMV status not recorded). Some clones in this sample may be carry-over from other donors' samples. CDR3s include the opening cysteine and the closing phenylalanine or tryptophan. A D gene is named only where the DNA matches it firmly. Clone size is given for some rows only: seen once, a few or many times, or a class if the clone is expanded.

TRBV27,12,.,once,TRBJ2-7,CASSLGGSEQYF,TGTGCCAGCAGTTTAGGGGGATCCGAGCAGTACTTC
TRBV7-9,11,TRBD1,.,TRBJ2-7,CASSSQGAQYF,TGTGCCAGCAGCTCCCAGGGGGCTCAGTACTTC
TRBV7-8,13,.,many,TRBJ2-2,CASNKLNTGELFF,TGTGCCAGCAACAAACTCAACACCGGGGAGCTGTTTTTT
TRBV5-1,13,.,.,TRBJ1-6,CASSSGMNSPLHF,TGCGCCAGCAGCTCAGGGATGAATTCACCCCTCCACTTT
TRBV2,14,.,many,TRBJ2-7,CASSDLGPRNEQYF,TGTGCCAGCAGTGACCTAGGGCCGAGGAACGAGCAGTACTTC
TRBV7-6,16,TRBD1,many,TRBJ2-7,CASSQGTGGTSYEQYF,TGTGCCAGCAGCCAGGGAACAGGGGGGACTTCCTACGAGCAGTACTTC
TRBV5-4,18,.,.,TRBJ1-1,CASSKRGGIELFNTEAFF,TGTGCCAGCAGCAAGAGGGGGGGAATTGAGCTATTTAACACTGAAGCTTTCTTT
TRBV4-3,21,.,many,TRBJ2-2,CASSPRFVVGAAVLNTGELFF,TGCGCCAGCAGCCCTCGGTTTGTTGTAGGGGCGGCGGTATTGAACACCGGGGAGCTGTTTTTT
TRBV7-9,17,TRBD1,many,TRBJ1-1,CASSLHDLQGARTEAFF,TGTGCCAGCAGCCTACACGACCTACAGGGGGCGCGCACTGAAGCTTTCTTT
TRBV11-2,12,TRBD1,many,TRBJ1-1,CASLGTAAEAFF,TGTGCCAGCTTGGGGACAGCGGCTGAAGCTTTCTTT
TRBV7-2,13,.,many,TRBJ1-3,CASSLGGEYTIYF,TGTGCCAGCAGCTTGGGGGGCGAGTACACCATATATTTT
TRBV6-2/TRBV6-3,12,.,few,TRBJ1-1,CASSPQGTEAFF,TGTGCCAGCAGCCCGCAAGGCACTGAAGCTTTCTTT
TRBV7-9,16,TRBD1,many,TRBJ2-7,CASSSGQGANAYEQYF,TGTGCCAGCAGCTCAGGACAGGGGGCGAATGCCTACGAGCAGTACTTC
TRBV5-1,15,TRBD2,.,TRBJ2-1,CASSLRLGRDNEQFF,TGCGCCAGCAGCTTGAGGCTGGGGAGGGACAATGAGCAGTTCTTC
TRBV6-2/TRBV6-3,14,.,many,TRBJ2-1,CASSPTWGGDEQFF,TGTGCCAGCTCCCCGACATGGGGGGGCGATGAGCAGTTCTTC
TRBV19,15,.,few,TRBJ2-3,CASSIGGGGTDTQYF,TGTGCCAGTAGTATAGGAGGGGGTGGCACAGATACGCAGTATTTT
TRBV6-5,15,.,.,TRBJ1-2,CASSYSGTQFYGYTF,TGTGCCAGCAGTTACTCCGGGACACAGTTCTATGGCTACACCTTC
TRBV24-1,16,.,.,TRBJ2-1,CATSDTTSKYDNEQFF,TGTGCCACCAGTGACACAACCTCTAAATACGACAATGAGCAGTTCTTC
TRBV6-2/TRBV6-3,12,.,.,TRBJ1-1,CASSWRNTEAFF,TGTGCCAGCAGTTGGCGAAACACTGAAGCTTTCTTT
TRBV15,15,TRBD1,few,TRBJ2-7,CATSRGRDSFSEQYF,TGTGCCACCAGCAGAGGACGGGACAGCTTTTCCGAGCAGTACTTC
TRBV4-3,16,.,.,TRBJ2-3,CASSQAELALTDTQYF,TGCGCCAGCAGCCAAGCAGAGCTAGCCCTCACAGATACGCAGTATTTT
TRBV6-2/TRBV6-3,16,TRBD2,.,TRBJ2-5,CASSYWTSGGQETQYF,TGTGCCAGCAGTTATTGGACTAGCGGGGGCCAAGAGACCCAGTACTTC
TRBV19,16,TRBD2,many,TRBJ2-7,CASSIDELAGLYEQYF,TGTGCCAGTAGTATAGATGAACTAGCGGGACTCTACGAGCAGTACTTC
TRBV11-1,15,.,many,TRBJ1-1,CASSPWAGPDTEAFF,TGTGCCAGCAGCCCATGGGCAGGCCCCGACACTGAAGCTTTCTTT
TRBV7-9,15,TRBD1,.,TRBJ1-1,CASSFYGTANTEAFF,TGTGCCAGCAGCTTTTACGGGACAGCGAACACTGAAGCTTTCTTT
TRBV30,13,.,few,TRBJ1-2,CAWSPGAGYGYTF,TGTGCCTGGAGTCCGGGGGCTGGCTATGGCTACACCTTC
TRBV7-7,19,TRBD1,many,TRBJ2-6,CASRSKGDRGHGGANVLTF,TGTGCTAGCAGATCGAAGGGGGACAGGGGGCACGGTGGGGCCAACGTCCTGACTTTC
TRBV4-3,16,TRBD1,.,TRBJ1-2,CASSQAQGAVDYGYTF,TGCGCCAGCAGCCAAGCGCAGGGGGCGGTGGACTATGGCTACACCTTC
TRBV20-1,14,.,few,TRBJ1-1,CSAPRTVGNTEAFF,TGCAGTGCTCCCAGGACGGTGGGGAACACTGAAGCTTTCTTT
TRBV7-2,16,TRBD2,many,TRBJ2-4,CASSTTSGLAKNIQYF,TGTGCCAGCAGCACAACTAGCGGATTAGCCAAAAACATTCAGTACTTC
TRBV20-1,10,.,.,TRBJ1-1,CSASGTEAFF,TGCAGTGCCAGTGGTACTGAAGCTTTCTTT
TRBV30,14,TRBD1,.,TRBJ2-7,CAWSPTGISYEQYF,TGTGCCTGGAGTCCGACAGGGATCTCCTACGAGCAGTACTTC
TRBV5-3,15,.,few,TRBJ1-5,CARSLASGSNQPQHF,TGTGCCAGAAGCTTGGCATCGGGGTCGAATCAGCCCCAGCATTTT